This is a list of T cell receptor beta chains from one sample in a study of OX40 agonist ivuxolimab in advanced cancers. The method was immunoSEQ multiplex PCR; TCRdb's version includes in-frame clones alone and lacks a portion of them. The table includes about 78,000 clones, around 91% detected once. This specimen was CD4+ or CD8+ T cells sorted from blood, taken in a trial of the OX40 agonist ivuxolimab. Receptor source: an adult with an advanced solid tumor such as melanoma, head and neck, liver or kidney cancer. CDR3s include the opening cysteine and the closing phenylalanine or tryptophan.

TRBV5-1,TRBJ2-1,CASSLLYRDRGNEQFF
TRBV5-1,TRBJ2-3,CASSFQRGIHSPTDTQYF
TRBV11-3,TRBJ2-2,CASSLGRAKNTGELFF
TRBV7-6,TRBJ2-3,CASSLGVGGPQYF
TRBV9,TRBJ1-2,CASSVQGSNYGYTF
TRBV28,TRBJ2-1,CASKVESSYNEQFF
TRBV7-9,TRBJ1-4,CASSPGTWGEKLFF
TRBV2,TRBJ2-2,CASSRDRPGYGELFF
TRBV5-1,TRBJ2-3,CASRLATSTDTQYF
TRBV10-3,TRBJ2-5,CAISDGPGETQYF
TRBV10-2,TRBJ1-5,CASSLGQGQPQHF
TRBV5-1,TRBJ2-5,CASSRDAGTQYF
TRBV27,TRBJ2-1,CASSTGRSYNEQFF
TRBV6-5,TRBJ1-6,CASRVYNSPLHF
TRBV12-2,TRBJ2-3,CASRLARVAGATDTQYF
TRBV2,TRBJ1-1,CASSDLTGLNTEAFF
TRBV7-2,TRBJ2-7,CASSRWGSTYEQYF
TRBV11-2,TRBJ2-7,CASSSLNRDRGASTYEQYF
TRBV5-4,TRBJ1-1,CASSMNTEAFF
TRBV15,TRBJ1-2,CATSRELSGSYGYTF
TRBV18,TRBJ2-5,CASSPDPRVETQYF
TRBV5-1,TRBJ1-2,CASSLGTGGFGYTF
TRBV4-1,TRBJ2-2,CASSPGQGPGGELFF
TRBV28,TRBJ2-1,CASSLRTRYNEQFF
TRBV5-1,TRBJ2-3,CASRRGSTDTQYF
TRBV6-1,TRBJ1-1,CASMWTGETEAFF
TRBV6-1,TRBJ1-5,CASSSGIKDNQPQHF
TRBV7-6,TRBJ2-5,CASSGFTGVPETQYF
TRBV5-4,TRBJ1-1,CASSGGQWNTEAFF
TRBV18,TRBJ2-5,CASSPEETQYF
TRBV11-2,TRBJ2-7,CASSPSRVAEQYF